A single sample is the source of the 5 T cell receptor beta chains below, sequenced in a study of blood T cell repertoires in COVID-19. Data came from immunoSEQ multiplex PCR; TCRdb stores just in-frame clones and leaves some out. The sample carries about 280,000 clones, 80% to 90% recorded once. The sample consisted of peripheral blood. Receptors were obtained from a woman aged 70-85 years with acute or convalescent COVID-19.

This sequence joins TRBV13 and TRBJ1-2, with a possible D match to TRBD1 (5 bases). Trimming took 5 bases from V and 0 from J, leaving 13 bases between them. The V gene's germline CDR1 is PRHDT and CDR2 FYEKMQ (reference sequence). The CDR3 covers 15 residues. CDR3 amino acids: CASSVGADTNYGYTF. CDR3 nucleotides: TGTGCCAGCAGCGTTGGGGCGGATACTAACTATGGCTACACCTTC.

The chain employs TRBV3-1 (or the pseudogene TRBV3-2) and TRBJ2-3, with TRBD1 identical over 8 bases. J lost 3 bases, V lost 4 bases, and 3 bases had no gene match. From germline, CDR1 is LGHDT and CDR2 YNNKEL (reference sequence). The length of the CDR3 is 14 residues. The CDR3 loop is CASSPRTGTDTQYF. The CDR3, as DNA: TGTGCCAGCAGCCCCCGGACAGGGACAGATACGCAGTATTTT.

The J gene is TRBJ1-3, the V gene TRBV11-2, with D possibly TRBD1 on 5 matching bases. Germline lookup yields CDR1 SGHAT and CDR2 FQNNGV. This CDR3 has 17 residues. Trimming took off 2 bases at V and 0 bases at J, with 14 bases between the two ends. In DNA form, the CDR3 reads TGTGCCAGCAGCTTACGTGGGACTAGCCTCTCTGGAAACACCATATATTTT. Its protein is CASSLRGTSLSGNTIYF.

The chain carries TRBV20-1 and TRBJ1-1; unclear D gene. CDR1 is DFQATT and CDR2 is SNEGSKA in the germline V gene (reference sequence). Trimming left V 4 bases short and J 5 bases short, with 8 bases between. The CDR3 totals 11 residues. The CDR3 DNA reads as TGCAGTGCTACGTTATCGACTGAAGCTTTCTTT. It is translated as CSATLSTEAFF.

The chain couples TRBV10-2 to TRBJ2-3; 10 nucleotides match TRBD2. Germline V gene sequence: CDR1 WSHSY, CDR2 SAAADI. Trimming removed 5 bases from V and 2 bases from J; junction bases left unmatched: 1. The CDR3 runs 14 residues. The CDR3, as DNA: TGCGCCAGCAGTCTAGCGGGGGCCACAGATACGCAGTATTTT. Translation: CASSLAGATDTQYF.